The 29 T cell receptor beta chains below all came from one sample that was sequenced in a study of beta chain features in type 1 diabetes. Reverse transcription of all isolated RNA meant that expressed TCRB transcripts were sequenced. The assay was immunoSEQ multiplex PCR, and TCRdb's table has in-frame clones only and misses some. The sample consists of about 140,000 clones, about 10% of them appearing once. Sequenced input: naive CD4+ T cells from blood. The origin of the receptors is a man in his late teens or twenties in good health.

This clone was seen a few times. The chain is built from TRBV7-9 and TRBJ2-1, with 8 bases identical to TRBD2. The CDR3 runs 15 residues. Germline lookup yields CDR1 SEHNR and CDR2 FQNEAQ (reference sequence). The junction had 7 bases not matched to a gene; V was cut back by 5 bases and J by 4 bases. CDR3 amino acids: CASSPSAGGYNEQFF. The CDR3 DNA follows: TGTGCCAGCAGCCCCTCGGCGGGGGGTTACAATGAGCAGTTCTTC.

A few counts support this clone. This chain connects TRBV5-1 to TRBJ2-7, with a possible D match to TRBD1 (5 bases). Per germline, CDR1 SGHRS and CDR2 YFSETQ. Trimming pared 0 bases from V and 6 bases from J, leaving 10 bases between. The CDR3 consists of 13 residues. The CDR3 loop reads CASSLGAGIEQYF. CDR3 nucleotide sequence: TGCGCCAGCAGCTTGGGGGCAGGGATCGAGCAGTACTTC.

The CDR3 DNA sequence: TGTGCCCTGGGAGGGGCTTTCTTT. Its translation: CALGGAFF. The gene calls are TRBV2 and TRBJ1-1; D remains ambiguous. The CDR3 consists of 8 residues. Deletions cut 11 bases from V and 11 bases from J, with 9 bases between. CDR1 is SNHLY and CDR2 is FYNNEI in the germline V gene.

V usage is TRBV7-9 and J usage is TRBJ1-2; 9 positions agree with TRBD1. CDR3 length: 16 residues. After removal of 4 bases from V and 0 bases from J, the junction contained 6 bases not matched to a gene. CDR1 SEHNR and CDR2 FQNEAQ come from the germline V gene (reference sequence). The CDR3 nucleotides read TGTGCCAGCAGCTGGACAGGGGCAACAGCTAACTATGGCTACACCTTC. Amino acids: CASSWTGATANYGYTF.

This clone was picked up many times. The DNA of the CDR3 is TGTGCCAGCAGCCCTCGCCTCGGCTACGAGCAGTACTTC. Translated: CASSPRLGYEQYF. The V and J genes are TRBV14 and TRBJ2-7; D uncertain. The CDR3 sequence is 13 residues long. Germline V lookup: CDR1 SGHDN, CDR2 FVKESK. Trimming removed 4 bases from V and 3 bases from J, with 10 bases in between.

The J gene is TRBJ1-2, the V gene TRBV9; D is unclear. This CDR3 contains 12 residues. V dropped 4 bases and J dropped 8 bases, with 12 bases sitting between them. CDR1 is SGDLS and CDR2 is YYNGEE in the germline V gene. The CDR3 reads CASSPDSVGYTF. DNA of the CDR3: TGTGCCAGCAGCCCCGACTCAGTGGGCTACACCTTC.

The V call is TRBV5-4, the J call TRBJ2-3; TRBD2 matches 12 bases. The CDR3 extends over 16 amino acids. Germline CDR1 SGHNT, CDR2 YYREEE (reference sequence). The V gene end was trimmed by 4 bases and the J gene end by 0 bases; junction bases not matched to a gene: 3. Here the CDR3 reads CASSLTSGGSTDTQYF. The CDR3 nucleotides are TGTGCCAGCAGCCTGACTAGCGGGGGAAGCACAGATACGCAGTATTTT.

The genes are TRBV6-6 and TRBJ1-5; 8 nucleotides match TRBD1. Losses at the gene ends were 4 bases for V and 6 bases for J; bases not matched to a gene: 8. This CDR3 has 15 residues. The germline V gene has CDR1 MNHNY and CDR2 SVGAGI (reference sequence). CDR3 loop: CASSFTQGAGQPQHF. The CDR3 DNA reads as TGTGCCAGCAGTTTCACCCAGGGGGCGGGTCAGCCCCAGCATTTT.

There are a few counts of this clone. This rearrangement joins TRBV28 to TRBJ2-1, with TRBD2 matching over 11 bases. The CDR3 totals 15 residues. From germline, CDR1 is MDHEN and CDR2 SYDVKM. With 7 bases clipped from V and 9 bases from J, the junction kept 11 bases outside the gene matches. For the CDR3, the DNA is TGTGCCAGCACCCTAGGGCTAGCGGGGGGTCTTGAGCAGTTCTTC. Translated, it gives CASTLGLAGGLEQFF.

This clone appeared a few times. V and J are TRBV27 and TRBJ1-5; 7 positions agree with TRBD1. J was trimmed by 4 bases and V by 5 bases; bases with no gene match: 8. This CDR3 is 15 amino acids long. The germline V gene encodes CDR1 MNHEY and CDR2 SMNVEV (reference sequence). The CDR3 DNA reads as TGTGCCAGCAGTCCGACAGGGATGATGAATCAGCCCCAGCATTTT. Its protein is CASSPTGMMNQPQHF.

V and J are TRBV7-2 and TRBJ1-1; tentatively, D is TRBD1 (6 bases). There are 13 residues in the CDR3. V was shortened by 4 bases and J by 3 bases, with 9 bases between the two germline ends. Germline-derived CDR1 and CDR2 are SGHTA and FQGNSA. As DNA, the CDR3 is TGTGCCAGCAGCTCACAGGGATACACTGAAGCTTTCTTT. Amino acids: CASSSQGYTEAFF.

This clone appeared many times. Other nucleotide sequences from this sample produce the same CDR3. V gene TRBV29-1 combines with J gene TRBJ2-3; TRBD1 aligns across 10 bases. After removal of 4 bases from V and 3 bases from J, the junction contained 1 base not matched to a gene. The CDR3 loop spans 13 amino acids. Per the germline V gene, CDR1 is SQVTM and CDR2 is ANQGSEA. The CDR3 spells CSVGQGATDTQYF. The CDR3 nucleotides read TGCAGCGTTGGACAGGGGGCAACAGATACGCAGTATTTT.

In this sample, this clone turned up a few times. The J gene is TRBJ1-4, the V gene TRBV7-9; no firm D call. V was pared by 1 base and J by 8 bases, with 5 bases between. The CDR3 is 12 residues long. Per germline, CDR1 SEHNR and CDR2 FQNEAQ (reference sequence). The CDR3 sequence: CASSLVGEKLFF. The CDR3 nucleotides are TGTGCCAGCAGCTTAGTCGGGGAAAAACTGTTTTTT.

The chain couples TRBV30 to TRBJ1-2; 7 bases fit TRBD1. Looked up from germline, CDR1 is GTSNPN and CDR2 is SVGIG (reference sequence). Losses at the gene ends were 4 bases for V and 7 bases for J; bases not matched to a gene: 12. This CDR3 comprises 14 residues. Written as DNA, the CDR3 is TGTGCCTGGAAGCAGCAGACAGGGTCACTTGGCTACACCTTC. Translating it yields CAWKQQTGSLGYTF.

The chain is built from TRBV30 and TRBJ1-5, with 10 bases aligning to TRBD1. The trim removed 2 bases at V and 5 bases at J, leaving 6 bases unmatched. The CDR3 runs to 15 residues. In germline, CDR1 is GTSNPN, CDR2 SVGIG (reference sequence). The CDR3 here is CAWSKGQGQDQPQHF. The CDR3 nucleotides read TGTGCCTGGAGTAAGGGACAGGGGCAGGATCAGCCCCAGCATTTT.

This clone was seen a handful of times. The V gene is TRBV7-6, the J gene TRBJ1-1, with 7 bases identical to TRBD1. This CDR3 is 13 amino acids long. Germline values: CDR1 SGHVS, CDR2 FNYEAQ. Unmatched junction bases numbered 6, after V lost 5 bases and J lost 6 bases. The CDR3 is CASSPHTGAEAFF. The CDR3 region has the DNA TGTGCCAGCAGCCCACACACAGGGGCTGAAGCTTTCTTT. The variable domain in full, completed from reference TRBV7-6 and TRBJ1-1, reads GAGVSQSPRYKVTKRGQDVALRCDPISGHVSLYWYRQALGQGPEFLTYFNYEAQQDKSGLPNDRFSAERPEGSISTLTIQRTEQRDSAMYRCASSPHTGAEAFFGQGTRLTVV.

This sequence joins TRBV7-2 and TRBJ1-6; a weak D match, TRBD1 (5 bases). Between the trimmed V and J ends, which lost 3 bases and 9 bases, there was a span of 9 bases. The CDR3 has 13 amino acids. The germline gives CDR1 SGHTA, CDR2 FQGNSA. Here the CDR3 reads CASSLVQGSPLHF. In DNA form, the CDR3 reads TGTGCCAGCAGCTTGGTGCAGGGTTCACCCCTCCACTTT.

The chain combines TRBV5-4 with TRBJ2-2; TRBD2 matches 8 bases. V shed 4 bases, J shed 4 bases, and the junction held 6 bases outside the gene matches. This CDR3 comprises 15 residues. Germline lookup yields CDR1 SGHNT and CDR2 YYREEE (reference sequence). This CDR3 reads CASSEQRGLTGELFF. In DNA, the CDR3 is TGTGCCAGCAGCGAACAGCGGGGGCTCACCGGGGAGCTGTTTTTT.

This clone was found many times. V usage is TRBV6-5 and J usage is TRBJ1-5; 7 positions match TRBD1. The CDR3 length is 14 residues. Germline CDR1 is MNHEY and CDR2 is SVGAGI. The V and J ends lost 0 bases and 7 bases, in that order; junction bases with no gene match: 3. In DNA form, the CDR3 reads TGTGCCAGCAGTTACTCGACAGGGAACCAGCCCCAGCATTTT. It specifies CASSYSTGNQPQHF.

This clone has only a few counts. The chain combines TRBV11-3 with TRBJ2-7; possibly TRBD1 for D (6 bases). CDR3 length: 17 residues. V shed 3 bases and J shed 3 bases, with 21 bases lying between them. CDR1 is SGHNT and CDR2 is YENEEA in the germline V gene. The CDR3: CASSFHLTGQGLYEQYF. Written as DNA, the CDR3 is TGTGCCAGCAGCTTCCATTTAACCGGGCAGGGGCTCTACGAGCAGTACTTC.

The V gene is TRBV11-2, the J gene TRBJ2-1, with 10 bases aligning to TRBD2. Germline CDR1 reads SGHAT; CDR2 reads FQNNGV. V dropped 0 bases and J dropped 5; count of bases not matched to a gene: 4. CDR3 length: 16 amino acids. This CDR3 is CASSLDQRGGDNEQFF. The CDR3 DNA reads as TGTGCCAGCAGCTTAGATCAGCGGGGGGGAGACAATGAGCAGTTCTTC.

This clone was counted a few times. The chain recombines TRBV4-1 with TRBJ2-1; 11 bases are shared with TRBD1. Germline lookup yields CDR1 MGHRA and CDR2 YSYEKL. Losses at the gene ends were 1 base for V and 6 bases for J; bases not matched to a gene: 2. CDR3 length equals 15 residues. The CDR3 is CASSQVGTGGNEQFF. The CDR3 bases are TGCGCCAGCAGCCAAGTTGGGACAGGGGGCAATGAGCAGTTCTTC.

This sequence joins TRBV7-3 and TRBJ2-1, with D possibly TRBD1 on 5 matching bases. The V gene's germline CDR1 is SGHTA and CDR2 FQGTGA. This CDR3 is built from 15 residues. V lost 5 bases and J 2 bases, leaving 13 bases between the germline ends. CDR3 sequence: CASSANRSPYNEQFF. DNA for the CDR3: TGTGCCAGCAGCGCGAACAGGAGTCCCTACAATGAGCAGTTCTTC.

This clone was observed a few times. The chain uses TRBV4-3 and TRBJ2-1; 8 bases fit TRBD1. The junction had 5 bases not matched to a gene; V was cut back by 1 base and J by 3 bases. The V gene's germline CDR1 is LGHNA and CDR2 YSLEER. The CDR3 runs 16 residues. As DNA, the CDR3 is TGCGCCAGCAGCCAAGGAGTCGGACAGGGCTACAATGAGCAGTTCTTC. Translating it yields CASSQGVGQGYNEQFF.

The chain has TRBV14 and TRBJ1-6; maybe TRBD1 (6 bases). Germline CDR1 and CDR2: SGHDN and FVKESK. V lost 5 bases to trimming and J lost 4 bases, with 12 bases between them. The CDR3 extends over 15 amino acids. As DNA, the CDR3 is TGTGCCAGCAGCTACCGGACAGATTATAATTCACCCCTCCACTTT. This gives the protein CASSYRTDYNSPLHF.

This clone has more than one count but fewer than ten. V usage is TRBV19 and J usage is TRBJ2-1, with a possible D match to TRBD1 (5 bases). The CDR3 spans 14 residues. CDR1 is LNHDA, CDR2 SQIVND, per germline (reference sequence). V lost 4 bases, J lost 9 bases, and 16 bases lay in between. Here the CDR3 reads CASSTAEKGIEQFF. CDR3 DNA sequence: TGTGCCAGTAGTACGGCCGAGAAGGGGATTGAGCAGTTCTTC.

This clone appeared a few times. The chain combines TRBV27 with TRBJ2-7; D possibly corresponds to TRBD2 (5 bases). Germline V gives CDR1 MNHEY, CDR2 SMNVEV (reference sequence). The CDR3 totals 11 residues. Trimming took off 8 bases at V and 3 bases at J, with 8 bases between the two ends. This CDR3 is CASGEGYEQYF. CDR3 nucleotide sequence: TGTGCCAGCGGAGAGGGCTACGAGCAGTACTTC.

This clone was seen a handful of times. The V call is TRBV5-1, the J call TRBJ2-7, with D tentatively TRBD2 (5 bases). CDR1 is SGHRS and CDR2 is YFSETQ in the germline V gene. The ends were cut back, 4 bases at V and 3 bases at J, with 14 bases in the middle. CDR3 length: 14 residues. The CDR3 DNA is TGCGCCAGCAGCCCCCCGGGAAACTTCTACGAGCAGTACTTC. It codes for CASSPPGNFYEQYF.

This clone was detected a few times. The V gene is TRBV30, the J gene TRBJ2-2; D remains ambiguous. Trimming shortened V by 8 bases and J by 3 bases, and 13 bases separated the two germline ends. The CDR3 length is 13 residues. The germline CDR1 and CDR2 sequences are GTSNPN and SVGIG (reference sequence). CDR3 loop: CAARNQDTGELFF. The CDR3, as DNA: TGTGCCGCGCGTAATCAGGACACCGGGGAGCTGTTTTTT.